This is a list of T cell receptor beta chains from one sample in a study of blood T cell repertoires in COVID-19. Sequenced by immunoSEQ multiplex PCR; TCRdb stores in-frame clones only, minus some. This sample has approximately 76,000 clones, with roughly 86% found just once. The sample taken for sequencing was peripheral blood. These receptors all come from a woman aged 55-69 years with acute or convalescent COVID-19. Each CDR3 is given with its conserved first and last residue. Fields, in order: D gene, J gene, CDR3 length, clone size, V gene, CDR3 DNA, CDR3 protein. The D gene is left open where the match is weak. Size values are once, few and many counts, or a class for expanded clones, and some rows have none.

>NA|TRBJ2-2|13|NA|TRBV6-1
TGTGCCAGCAGTGAAACTCGGACCGGGGAGCTGTTTTTT
CASSETRTGELFF
>NA|TRBJ2-2|16|few|TRBV3-1/TRBV3-2
TGTGCCAGCAGCCAAGCTCTCACCAGGAACACCGGGGAGCTGTTTTTT
CASSQALTRNTGELFF
>TRBD2|TRBJ2-2|15|once|TRBV6-2/TRBV6-3
TGTGCCAGCAGCTTAGCGGGGCCGAACACCGGGGAGCTGTTTTTT
CASSLAGPNTGELFF
>NA|TRBJ1-2|16|NA|TRBV4-1
TGCGCCAGCAGCCAAGAGGGGTCAGGGACTAACTATGGCTACACCTTC
CASSQEGSGTNYGYTF
>TRBD2|TRBJ2-3|17|NA|TRBV11-3
TGTGCCAGCAGCTTAGATGGGACTAGCGGATGGACAGATACGCAGTATTTT
CASSLDGTSGWTDTQYF
>TRBD1|TRBJ1-2|14|NA|TRBV2
TGTGCCAGCACGGACAGGGGTGGGCTGGATGGCTACACCTTC
CASTDRGGLDGYTF
>TRBD2|TRBJ2-1|15|NA|TRBV3-1/TRBV3-2
TGTGCCAGCAGCCCCGGGACTAGCGGGGACAATGAGCAGTTCTTC
CASSPGTSGDNEQFF
>NA|TRBJ2-3|14|once|TRBV6-6
TGTGCCAGCACTATCCAGGGGCCGGGAGATACGCAGTATTTT
CASTIQGPGDTQYF
>NA|TRBJ2-3|13|NA|TRBV10-2
TGCGCCAGCAGTGAGTCGAGGTCAGATACGCAGTATTTT
CASSESRSDTQYF
>TRBD1|TRBJ2-2|14|NA|TRBV28
TGTGCCAGCAGTACAGGGGGATCCACCGGGGAGCTGTTTTTT
CASSTGGSTGELFF
>TRBD1|TRBJ1-1|15|medium-sized|TRBV28
TGTGCCAGCAGACTTGGTAATGGGGGACAGCCTGAAGCTTTCTTT
CASRLGNGGQPEAFF
>NA|TRBJ1-1|13|NA|TRBV5-1
TGCGCCAGCAGCCTTTCTACTCCTCGAGAAGCTTTCTTT
CASSLSTPREAFF
>TRBD2|TRBJ2-7|13|once|TRBV19
TGTGCCAGTAGTGTGCGGGAGTCCTACGAGCAGTACTTC
CASSVRESYEQYF
>TRBD2|TRBJ2-5|17|NA|TRBV7-2
TGTGCCAGCAGCGTCCCTCCTAGCGGGGGGGCCGGAGAGACCCAGTACTTC
CASSVPPSGGAGETQYF
>TRBD2|TRBJ2-7|15|NA|TRBV14
TGTGCCAGCAGCCCTGCGGGGGGCCGATCCTACGAGCAGTACTTC
CASSPAGGRSYEQYF
>TRBD1|TRBJ2-1|16|NA|TRBV19
TGTGCCAGTAGTTCCCTCACAGGGGGCGCGTTCGATGAGCAGTTCTTC
CASSSLTGGAFDEQFF
>NA|TRBJ2-7|16|NA|TRBV18
TGTGCCAGCTCACCCCTGGGGGAGGGGGTCTTCCACGAGCAGTACTTC
CASSPLGEGVFHEQYF
>TRBD1|TRBJ1-4|18|NA|TRBV9
TGTGCCAGCAGCGTAGCCTCAGGGGGAGTAGGTACTAATGAAAAACTGTTTTTT
CASSVASGGVGTNEKLFF
>NA|TRBJ2-5|13|NA|TRBV3-1/TRBV3-2
TGTGCCAGCAGCCAAATCGGCGGAGAGACCCAGTACTTC
CASSQIGGETQYF
>TRBD2|TRBJ2-1|15|NA|TRBV7-2
TGTGCCAGCAGCTTAGGACTAGCGGGGGACCAGGGGCAGTTCTTC
CASSLGLAGDQGQFF
>NA|TRBJ1-1|12|NA|TRBV14
TGTGCCAGCAGCCAAGAATGGATGAGGGCTTTCTTT
CASSQEWMRAFF
>TRBD2|TRBJ2-3|18|NA|TRBV4-2
TGTGCCAGCAGCCAAGAAACAAGTCTAGCGGGGAAGACAGATACGCAGTATTTT
CASSQETSLAGKTDTQYF
>TRBD2|TRBJ2-5|14|NA|TRBV7-2
TGTGCCAGCAGCTTGGGACTAGCCCAAGAGACCCAGTACTTC
CASSLGLAQETQYF
>TRBD2|TRBJ2-3|16|NA|TRBV18
TGTGCCAGCTCATCTTTGACGGGGGGGGAAAGAGATACGCAGTATTTT
CASSSLTGGERDTQYF
>TRBD2|TRBJ2-5|14|NA|TRBV10-3
TGTGCCATCAGTATAGCGGGGGGGCACGAGACCCAGTACTTC
CAISIAGGHETQYF
>TRBD1|TRBJ2-2|16|few|TRBV11-2
TGTGCCAGCAGCAGGAACAGGGGTTCGAACACCGGGGAGCTGTTTTTT
CASSRNRGSNTGELFF
>TRBD1|TRBJ2-1|16|NA|TRBV5-1
TGCGCCAGCACAGAGGGGGCGCGAAGCTCCTACAATGAGCAGTTCTTC
CASTEGARSSYNEQFF
>NA|TRBJ1-6|15|NA|TRBV28
TGTGCCAGCAGTTTATCCGGGGGGGAGAATTCACCCCTCCACTTT
CASSLSGGENSPLHF
>NA|TRBJ1-2|15|once|TRBV18
TGTGCCAGCTCCGAGGCCCTTCGGGGTGGCTATGGCTACACCTTC
CASSEALRGGYGYTF
>TRBD2|TRBJ2-5|16|once|TRBV7-8
TGTGCCAGCAGCTTAGCTAGGGGACTAGCGAGTGAGACCCAGTACTTC
CASSLARGLASETQYF
>NA|TRBJ1-4|16|NA|TRBV15
TGTGCCACCAGCAGAGATTTGGTCAGGAAATATGAAAAACTGTTTTTT
CATSRDLVRKYEKLFF